The 26 T cell receptor beta chains in this list originate from one sample, sequenced in a study of OX40 agonist ivuxolimab in advanced cancers. The protocol was immunoSEQ multiplex PCR, while the TCRdb copy is restricted to in-frame clones and leaves out a portion. Of 65,000 to 90,000 clones listed, approximately 83% are singletons. The sample consisted of CD4+ or CD8+ T cells sorted from blood, taken in a trial of the OX40 agonist ivuxolimab. The receptors stem from an adult with an advanced solid tumor such as melanoma, head and neck, liver or kidney cancer.

In this sample, this clone turned up once. The chain has TRBV7-2 and TRBJ2-7, with 7 bases identical to TRBD1. Germline V CDR1 and CDR2: SGHTA, FQGNSA. The CDR3 contains 14 residues. V dropped 3 bases and J dropped 2; count of bases not matched to a gene: 4. The CDR3 region has the DNA TGTGCCAGCAGCTTGGGGACAGTCGCCTACGAGCAGTACTTC. Its translation: CASSLGTVAYEQYF.

The chain couples TRBV7-2 to TRBJ2-7; 8 bases match TRBD2. CDR1 is SGHTA and CDR2 is FQGNSA in the germline V gene. Trimming at V came to 1 base and at J to 0 bases, leaving 5 bases not matched to a gene. The CDR3 contains 16 residues. DNA of the CDR3: TGTGCCAGCAGCTTAGGACTAGCGAAGAGCTCCTACGAGCAGTACTTC. Its translation is CASSLGLAKSSYEQYF.

This chain joins TRBV7-8 and TRBJ2-1; the D gene could be TRBD1 or TRBD2 (5 bases each). The CDR3 spans 13 residues. Per the germline V gene, CDR1 is SGHVS and CDR2 is FQNEAQ. V lost 1 base, J lost 9 bases, and 10 bases lay in between. CDR3 amino acids: CASSLERGGEQFF. Here the CDR3 DNA reads TGTGCCAGCAGCTTAGAGCGTGGGGGTGAGCAGTTCTTC.

CDR3 region: CASSYGAGLSYNEQFF. As DNA, the CDR3 is TGTGCCAGCAGTTACGGGGCGGGACTCTCCTACAATGAGCAGTTCTTC. V gene TRBV6-5 combines with J gene TRBJ2-1, with D maybe TRBD2 (6 bases). The CDR3 is 16 amino acids. The ends were cut back, 2 bases at V and 0 bases at J, with 11 bases in the middle. Germline assignment: CDR1 MNHEY and CDR2 SVGAGI.

The rearrangement joins TRBV5-5 to TRBJ2-7; tentative D call: TRBD1 (5 bases). In germline, CDR1 is SGHKS, CDR2 YYEKEE (reference sequence). Trimming stripped 0 bases from V and 4 bases from J, with 17 bases between. The length of the CDR3 is 16 residues. In DNA form, the CDR3 reads TGTGCCAGCAGCTTGGATGGTGGGGCGGTGGTATACGAGCAGTACTTC. Protein sequence: CASSLDGGAVVYEQYF. Full variable domain (rest looked up from reference TRBV5-5 and TRBJ2-7): DAGVTQSPTHLIKTRGQQVTLRCSPISGHKSVSWYQQVLGQGPQFIFQYYEKEERGRGNFPDRFSARQFPNYSSELNVNALLLGDSALYLCASSLDGGAVVYEQYFGPGTRLTVT.

This clone was picked up a small number of times. The rearrangement links TRBV19 to TRBJ1-2; the D gene is possibly TRBD1 (6 bases). V lost 4 bases and J 4 bases, leaving 13 bases between the germline ends. The CDR3 has 14 residues. CDR1 and CDR2 from the germline V gene are LNHDA and SQIVND (reference sequence). CDR3 nucleotide sequence: TGTGCCAGTAGTACCGGGACATCCGGCTATGGCTACACCTTC. Protein sequence: CASSTGTSGYGYTF.

CDR3 amino acids: CATSSPGVTGANVLTF. CDR3 nucleotides: TGTGCCACCAGCAGCCCAGGGGTCACTGGGGCCAACGTCCTGACTTTC. The chain joins TRBV15 to TRBJ2-6; tentative D call: TRBD1 (6 bases). This CDR3 comprises 16 residues. CDR1 and CDR2 from the germline V gene are LNHNV and YYDKDF (reference sequence). Trimming shortened V by 3 bases and J by 2 bases, and 11 bases separated the two germline ends. The full variable domain, with the rest looked up from reference TRBV15 and TRBJ2-6, is DAMVIQNPRYQVTQFGKPVTLSCSQTLNHNVMYWYQQKSSQAPKLLFHYYDKDFNNEADTPDNFQSRRPNTSFCFLDIRSPGLGDTAMYLCATSSPGVTGANVLTFGAGSRLTVL.

The chain carries TRBV10-1 and TRBJ1-4; D is undetermined. The CDR3 is 15 amino acids. Germline-derived CDR1 and CDR2 are WNHNN and SYGVQD (reference sequence). Deletions cut 8 bases from V and 0 bases from J, with 13 bases between. For the CDR3, the DNA is TGCGCCAGCCCCCGCAGGAAGGCAACTAATGAAAAACTGTTTTTT. Protein product: CASPRRKATNEKLFF.

This chain connects TRBV7-2 to TRBJ2-2; D call uncertain. This CDR3 is 14 amino acids long. CDR1 is SGHTA and CDR2 is FQGNSA in the germline V gene. V was shortened by 1 base and J by 7 bases, with 10 bases between the two germline ends. The CDR3 sequence is CASSLGELIGELFF. The CDR3 DNA follows: TGTGCCAGCAGCTTAGGAGAGCTCATCGGGGAGCTGTTTTTT.

CDR3 sequence (DNA): TGTGCCAGCAGCCCAGCCGGGACAGGGACCTACGAGCAGTACTTC. It translates to CASSPAGTGTYEQYF. V usage is TRBV9 and J usage is TRBJ2-5; 9 bases are a match to TRBD1. The DNA end is more similar to TRBJ2-7, so the J call may be wrong. Germline V gene lookup returns CDR1 SGDLS and CDR2 YYNGEE. The CDR3 contains 15 residues.

The chain carries TRBV9 and TRBJ1-4; 7 bases line up with TRBD1. The CDR3 contains 15 residues. After removal of 3 bases from V and 0 bases from J, the junction contained 2 bases not matched to a gene. The V gene's germline CDR1 is SGDLS and CDR2 YYNGEE. The CDR3 coding sequence is TGTGCCAGCAGCGCAACAGGGGCAACTAATGAAAAACTGTTTTTT. Translated, it gives CASSATGATNEKLFF.

The CDR3: CASSSLSPGLSTYEQYF. CDR3 nucleotide sequence: TGTGCCAGCAGTTCACTCAGTCCGGGACTTTCAACCTACGAGCAGTACTTC. The chain carries TRBV27 and TRBJ2-7; the D gene is possibly TRBD2 (6 bases). V lost 4 bases and J lost 2, with 21 bases in between. Germline V gene lookup returns CDR1 MNHEY and CDR2 SMNVEV (reference sequence). This CDR3 has 17 residues.

This clone was recorded once. Other DNA sequences in the same sample also yield this CDR3. The rearrangement links TRBV18 to TRBJ1-1; D unclear. Trimming cost V 3 bases and J 1 base, with 6 bases left between them. The CDR3 is 13 amino acids. The V gene's germline CDR1 is KGHSH and CDR2 LQKENI. The CDR3 sequence is CASSPGPNTEAFF. The CDR3 coding sequence is TGTGCCAGCTCACCGGGCCCGAACACTGAAGCTTTCTTT.

The chain couples TRBV6-5 to TRBJ1-1, with 7 bases matching TRBD1. Trimming took 2 bases from V and 0 from J; bases not matched to a gene: 0. The CDR3 totals 14 residues. The germline gives CDR1 MNHEY, CDR2 SVGAGI. CDR3 coding DNA: TGTGCCAGCAGTTACGGACAGGTGAACACTGAAGCTTTCTTT. Protein: CASSYGQVNTEAFF.

V and J are TRBV6-4 and TRBJ2-1; TRBD2 matches 8 bases. CDR1 and CDR2 from the germline V gene are MRHNA and SNTAGT. The CDR3 loop spans 15 amino acids. With 3 bases clipped from V and 7 bases from J, the junction kept 8 bases outside the gene matches. CDR3 DNA sequence: TGTGCCAGCAGTGAGTCGGCGGGAGGTGAAAATGAGCAGTTCTTC. Its translation is CASSESAGGENEQFF.

The CDR3 sequence is CASSPQGRGSYEQYF. Here the CDR3 DNA reads TGTGCCAGCAGCCCCCAGGGCAGGGGGAGCTACGAGCAGTACTTC. This rearrangement joins TRBV7-3 to TRBJ2-7; the match to TRBD1 covers 7 bases. Trimming cost V 5 bases and J 3 bases; bases outside gene matches: 10. This CDR3 spans 15 amino acids. CDR1 is SGHTA, CDR2 FQGTGA, per germline.

The chain joins TRBV10-3 to TRBJ2-3; the D call may be TRBD1 or TRBD2 (5 bases each). The ends were cut back, 6 bases at V and 1 base at J, with 11 bases in the middle. Germline values: CDR1 ENHRY, CDR2 SYGVKD. The CDR3 is 14 amino acids. CDR3 loop: CAISEGLGTDTQYF. The DNA for the CDR3 is TGTGCCATCAGCGAGGGGTTAGGCACAGATACGCAGTATTTT.

A single count supports this clone. This chain links TRBV7-3 with TRBJ1-5, with 7 bases aligning to TRBD1. The ends lost 5 bases at V and 0 bases at J; junction bases unmatched: 19. Germline V CDR1 and CDR2: SGHTA, FQGTGA. This CDR3 is built from 20 residues. The chain's CDR3 is CASSQTPGLGGLYSNQPQHF. The CDR3 coding sequence is TGTGCCAGCAGCCAGACCCCAGGATTAGGGGGCTTATATAGCAATCAGCCCCAGCATTTT.

This clone was picked up one time. In DNA form, the CDR3 reads TGTGCCAGCCTCGACAGTCCTAACTATGGCTACACCTTC. This codes for CASLDSPNYGYTF. V gene TRBV7-2 combines with J gene TRBJ1-2; D perhaps matches TRBD1 (5 bases). Germline CDR1 is SGHTA and CDR2 is FQGNSA. Trimming cost V 8 bases and J 0 bases, with 10 bases left between them. This CDR3 is 13 amino acids long.

The chain couples TRBV14 to TRBJ2-4; D is undetermined. Germline CDR1 is SGHDN and CDR2 is FVKESK. Trimming removed 4 bases from V and 5 bases from J, with 9 bases in between. The CDR3 length is 13 residues. The CDR3 region has the DNA TGTGCCAGCAGCCGAAGGGCAGAAAACATTCAGTACTTC. Its translation: CASSRRAENIQYF.

This chain uses TRBV6-5 with TRBJ2-7; 10 bases align to TRBD1. The CDR3 length is 15 residues. Germline V gene lookup returns CDR1 MNHEY and CDR2 SVGAGI. Trimming removed 0 bases from V and 6 bases from J; junction bases left unmatched: 5. The CDR3 reads CASSYSGTGAGEQYF. The CDR3 DNA reads TGTGCCAGCAGTTACTCCGGGACAGGGGCAGGCGAGCAGTACTTC.

The chain links TRBV7-2 to TRBJ1-5; D is uncertain. Germline values: CDR1 SGHTA, CDR2 FQGNSA. Trimming took 0 bases from V and 0 from J, leaving 6 bases between them. The CDR3 has 15 amino acids. CDR3 in amino acids: CASSLASSSNQPQHF. CDR3 in DNA: TGTGCCAGCAGCTTAGCGTCCTCTAGCAATCAGCCCCAGCATTTT.

This rearrangement joins TRBV6-1 to TRBJ2-7; TRBD2 matches at 12 bases. Trimming cost V 4 bases and J 4 bases; bases outside gene matches: 11. This CDR3 has 17 residues. Germline values: CDR1 MNHNS, CDR2 SASEGT. The DNA of the CDR3 is TGTGCCAGCAGTGCAGGAGGGCTAGCGGGGGGGGTATACGAGCAGTACTTC. Its protein is CASSAGGLAGGVYEQYF.

V and J are TRBV5-1 and TRBJ2-5, with 7 nucleotides matching TRBD1. This CDR3 has 15 amino acids. The V gene's germline CDR1 is SGHRS and CDR2 YFSETQ. V dropped 3 bases and J dropped 4; count of bases not matched to a gene: 9. In DNA, the CDR3 is TGCGCCAGCAGCTGGGGCGACAGGGATCGAGAGACCCAGTACTTC. It codes for CASSWGDRDRETQYF. Based on the CDR3 plus reference TRBV5-1 and TRBJ2-5, the full variable domain is KAGVTQTPRYLIKTRGQQVTLSCSPISGHRSVSWYQQTPGQGLQFLFEYFSETQRNKGNFPGRFSGRQFSNSRSEMNVSTLELGDSALYLCASSWGDRDRETQYFGPGTRLLVL.

The chain recombines TRBV2 with TRBJ2-1; 10 nucleotides line up with TRBD2. There are 15 residues in the CDR3. CDR1 SNHLY and CDR2 FYNNEI come from the germline V gene. J gave up 5 bases and V 4 bases, and 5 bases lay outside the gene matches. DNA of the CDR3: TGTGCCAGCAGTGGCAGTAGCGGGAGGAACAATGAGCAGTTCTTC. Its protein is CASSGSSGRNNEQFF.

The rearrangement joins TRBV6-5 to TRBJ1-1, with D unresolved. Germline loops: CDR1 MNHEY, CDR2 SVGAGI. CDR3 size: 12 residues. Trimming removed 0 bases from V and 8 bases from J, with 7 bases in between. CDR3 nucleotide sequence: TGTGCCAGCAGTTACTCGGGAGGGGAAGCTTTCTTT. Its translation: CASSYSGGEAFF.